The TCR beta chain under discussion was sequenced for a study of tumor and adjacent non-tumor tissue in lung cancer. Study-level information: There were 11 to 12 adenocarcinoma, a couple of squamous cell carcinoma and 1 small cell lung cancer cases. Study-level results: Compared with tumor, normal lung showed significantly lower TCR diversity.

In regard to this clonotype: As yet, its antigen is unknown. A read error may produce the germline difference seen at one junction end.

No cell sorting was done before RNA was extracted from the tissue. More than 3 cm separated this lung sample from the edge of the tumor. Between August and November 2014, newly diagnosed, chemotherapy-naive lung cancer patients underwent thoracic surgery in China. This CDR3 contains 15 residues. Germline CDR1 DFQATT, CDR2 SNEGSKA (reference sequence). A modified ARM-PCR protocol with three rounds of nested PCR amplified TCRbeta. TCRdb redid the calling of the multiplex PCR reads with MiXCR, one entry per CDR3 protein. The sample has 60,000 to 80,000 distinct CDR3 sequences, under 70% seen once; the top ten hold roughly 25%.

Sequencing input: distant non-tumor lung tissue. This clonotype was obtained from a woman in her 50s with non-small cell lung cancer. The genes are TRBV20-1 and TRBJ2-7, with 8 bases lining up with TRBD1. In nucleotides, the CDR3 is TGCACTGCTAACGGACAGGGATTCCTAAGTGGTGAGCAGTACTTC. Its translation is CTANGQGFLSGEQYF.